This TCR beta chain was recovered during a study of T-cell reconstitution after alpha-beta-depleted transplantation in children. The ends were cut back, 2 bases at V and 0 bases at J, with 3 bases in the middle. There are 13 residues in the CDR3. Looked up from germline, CDR1 is MRHNA and CDR2 is SNTAGT. Researchers prepared the TCRbeta library using unique molecular identifiers, the study reports. TCRdb reanalysed the PCR reads using MiXCR and keeps one entry per CDR3 protein. The table has 380,000 or so distinct CDR3 sequences, about an eighth seen once. The sample in question was PBMCs, obtained from the stem cell graft. V and J are TRBV6-4 and TRBJ2-3; D is ambiguous. This clonotype originated in a human donor who donated a stem cell graft to a child with Fanconi anemia. CDR3 protein: CASSDESTDTQYF. The CDR3 DNA follows: TGTGCCAGCAGTGACGAGAGCACAGATACGCAGTATTTT.